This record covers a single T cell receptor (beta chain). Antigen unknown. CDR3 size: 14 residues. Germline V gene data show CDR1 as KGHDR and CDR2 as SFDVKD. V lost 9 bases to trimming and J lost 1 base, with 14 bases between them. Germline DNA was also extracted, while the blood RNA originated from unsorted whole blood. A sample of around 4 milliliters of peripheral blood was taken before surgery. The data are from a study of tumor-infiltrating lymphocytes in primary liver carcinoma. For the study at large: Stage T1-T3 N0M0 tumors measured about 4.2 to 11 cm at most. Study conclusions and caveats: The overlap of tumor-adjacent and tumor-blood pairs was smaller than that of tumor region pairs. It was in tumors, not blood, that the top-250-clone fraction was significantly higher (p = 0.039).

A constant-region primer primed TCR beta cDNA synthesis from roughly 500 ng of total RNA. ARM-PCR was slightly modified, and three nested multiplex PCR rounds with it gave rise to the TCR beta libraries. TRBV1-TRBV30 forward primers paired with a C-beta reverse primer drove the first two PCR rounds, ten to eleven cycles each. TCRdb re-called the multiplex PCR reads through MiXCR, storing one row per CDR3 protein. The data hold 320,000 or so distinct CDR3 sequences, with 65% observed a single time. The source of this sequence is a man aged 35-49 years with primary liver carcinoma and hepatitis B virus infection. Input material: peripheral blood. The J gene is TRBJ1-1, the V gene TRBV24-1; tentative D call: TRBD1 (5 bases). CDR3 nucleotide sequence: TGTGCCACCCGAGATACCGGACAGAACACTGAAGCTTTCTTT. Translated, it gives CATRDTGQNTEAFF.